This T cell receptor (beta chain) comes out of a study of cytomegalovirus exposure and HLA in healthy donors. PCR involved 60 Vbeta and 13 Jbeta primers. Data came from immunoSEQ multiplex PCR; TCRdb stores just in-frame clones and leaves some out. The sample lists around 84,000 clones, roughly 80% occurring once. The V and J ends lost 7 bases and 8 bases respectively, with 12 bases between them. CDR1 and CDR2 (germline): SNHLY, FYNNEI. The CDR3 loop spans 13 amino acids. The receptor comes from a human donor in good health. This rearrangement joins TRBV2 to TRBJ1-6, with D tentatively TRBD1 (6 bases). Specimen: PBMCs. The CDR3 DNA sequence: TGTGCCAGCACGACACAGGGATATTCACCCCTCCACTTT. Protein sequence: CASTTQGYSPLHF.